This is a list of T cell receptor beta chains from one sample in a study of blood T cell repertoires in COVID-19. Assay: immunoSEQ multiplex PCR; the TCRdb copy retains only in-frame clones and omits some. Among about 80,000 clones listed, around 76% were seen once. Specimen: peripheral blood. Receptors were obtained from a human donor in a cohort sampled during active COVID-19. The CDR3 runs from the conserved cysteine through the conserved F or W. D genes are given only for firm matches. Clone size is shown for a subset of rows, as once, few, many or a class of expanded clone.

j_call d_call clone_size v_call cdr3_nt cdr3_aa
TRBJ2-1 - - TRBV29-1 TGCAGCGTGCCGGGACTTATATACAATGAGCAGTTCTTC CSVPGLIYNEQFF
TRBJ2-5 - - TRBV27 TGTGCCAGCAGACCGCATCCCGGCCCCCAAGGGGGAGAGACCCAGTACTTC CASRPHPGPQGGETQYF
TRBJ1-3 - - TRBV7-2 TGTGCCAGCAGCCAGTTACAGGGCCCTGGAAACACCATATATTTT CASSQLQGPGNTIYF
TRBJ2-3 TRBD1 - TRBV24-1 TGTGCCACCAGTGACCCGGACAGGCTGACGGGAGATACGCAGTATTTT CATSDPDRLTGDTQYF
TRBJ1-1 - - TRBV2 TGTGCCACCTCAGCGGGGGGCGGCGCTGAAGCTTTCTTT CATSAGGGAEAFF
TRBJ2-5 TRBD2 few TRBV4-1 TGCGCCAGCAGCCAAGTGCGGGGGGGAGAGACCCAGTACTTC CASSQVRGGETQYF
TRBJ2-1 TRBD2 - TRBV11-3 TGTGCCAGCAGCTTATCTAGCGGGACCCTCTCCTACAATGAGCAGTTCTTC CASSLSSGTLSYNEQFF
TRBJ2-1 - - TRBV27 TGTGCCAGCAGTCCAGGACTGCTCTACAATGAGCAGTTCTTC CASSPGLLYNEQFF
TRBJ1-1 TRBD1 - TRBV30 TGTGCCTGGAGGCCCTGGGACAGTAAGAACACTGAAGCTTTCTTT CAWRPWDSKNTEAFF
TRBJ1-1 TRBD1 - TRBV7-9 TGTGCCAGCAGCGGCGGGACAGAAGGCACTGAAGCTTTCTTT CASSGGTEGTEAFF
TRBJ1-6 - - TRBV4-1 TGCGCCAGCTCCCAAGAGAGAATTAATAATTCACCCCTCCACTTT CASSQERINNSPLHF
TRBJ2-3 - once TRBV5-4 TGTGCCAGCAGCTTGGAGTGGGTCGGGACAGATACGCAGTATTTT CASSLEWVGTDTQYF
TRBJ1-5 TRBD1 - TRBV30 TGTGCCTGGAGTAGACAGGGGGATAATCAGCCCCAGCATTTT CAWSRQGDNQPQHF
TRBJ1-2 TRBD1 - TRBV6-2/TRBV6-3 TGTGCCAGCAGTACCCAGGGGGCTGGTGGCTACACCTTC CASSTQGAGGYTF
TRBJ2-1 - - TRBV7-2 TGTGCCAGCAGCTTAGTAGCGTTGAGCTCCTACAATGAGCAGTTCTTC CASSLVALSSYNEQFF
TRBJ2-5 - - TRBV6-1 TGTGCCAGCAGTCAACCCTCAAGGGGGCAAGAGACCCAGTACTTC CASSQPSRGQETQYF
TRBJ2-3 TRBD2 - TRBV6-2/TRBV6-3 TGTGCCAGCAGTTACTCCGAAACACGCGCCCTAGCGGGAGGCACAGATACGCAGTATTTT CASSYSETRALAGGTDTQYF
TRBJ1-2 - - TRBV2 TGTGCCAGCCACGGAGCTGACGGGACAAAGTATGGCTACACCTTC CASHGADGTKYGYTF
TRBJ2-2 TRBD1 - TRBV7-6 TGTGCCAGCAGCTTAGGATTGGCGGGACAGGGATACACCGGGGAGCTGTTTTTT CASSLGLAGQGYTGELFF
TRBJ2-7 TRBD2 - TRBV5-1 TGCGCCAGCAGCCAAACCCCGGGGGGTGGCGAGCAGTACTTC CASSQTPGGGEQYF
TRBJ1-4 - - TRBV28 TGTGCCAGCAGCCCCCCTCCCCCGAGGCATGCAAAACTGTTTTTT CASSPPPPRHAKLFF
TRBJ2-6 - - TRBV3-1/TRBV3-2 TGTGCCAGCAGCCAAGACCGGGTTGGGGGGGCCAACGTCCTGACTTTC CASSQDRVGGANVLTF
TRBJ2-1 - - TRBV7-9 TGTGCCAGCAGCTTGCAGGGGCCCGACAATGAGCAGTTCTTC CASSLQGPDNEQFF
TRBJ2-1 - - TRBV19 TGTGCCAGTAGTACGGGGAGTCCCTCCTACAATGAGCAGTTCTTC CASSTGSPSYNEQFF
TRBJ1-1 - - TRBV7-9 TGTGCCAGCAGCATACAGGGGAACACTGAAGCTTTCTTT CASSIQGNTEAFF
TRBJ2-6 TRBD2 - TRBV7-3 TGTGCCAGCAGCTTATCCGGGACGGGGGGCTCTGGGGCCAACGTCCTGACTTTC CASSLSGTGGSGANVLTF